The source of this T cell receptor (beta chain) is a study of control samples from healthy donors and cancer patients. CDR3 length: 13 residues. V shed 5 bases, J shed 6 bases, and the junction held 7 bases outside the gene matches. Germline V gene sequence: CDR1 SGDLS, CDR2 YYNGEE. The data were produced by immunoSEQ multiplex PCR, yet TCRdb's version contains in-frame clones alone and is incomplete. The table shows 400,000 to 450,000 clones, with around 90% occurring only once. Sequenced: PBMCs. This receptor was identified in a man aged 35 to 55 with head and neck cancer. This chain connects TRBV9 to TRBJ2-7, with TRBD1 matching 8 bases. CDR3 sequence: CASSQIGQGEQYF. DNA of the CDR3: TGTGCCAGCAGTCAAATCGGACAGGGCGAGCAGTACTTC.